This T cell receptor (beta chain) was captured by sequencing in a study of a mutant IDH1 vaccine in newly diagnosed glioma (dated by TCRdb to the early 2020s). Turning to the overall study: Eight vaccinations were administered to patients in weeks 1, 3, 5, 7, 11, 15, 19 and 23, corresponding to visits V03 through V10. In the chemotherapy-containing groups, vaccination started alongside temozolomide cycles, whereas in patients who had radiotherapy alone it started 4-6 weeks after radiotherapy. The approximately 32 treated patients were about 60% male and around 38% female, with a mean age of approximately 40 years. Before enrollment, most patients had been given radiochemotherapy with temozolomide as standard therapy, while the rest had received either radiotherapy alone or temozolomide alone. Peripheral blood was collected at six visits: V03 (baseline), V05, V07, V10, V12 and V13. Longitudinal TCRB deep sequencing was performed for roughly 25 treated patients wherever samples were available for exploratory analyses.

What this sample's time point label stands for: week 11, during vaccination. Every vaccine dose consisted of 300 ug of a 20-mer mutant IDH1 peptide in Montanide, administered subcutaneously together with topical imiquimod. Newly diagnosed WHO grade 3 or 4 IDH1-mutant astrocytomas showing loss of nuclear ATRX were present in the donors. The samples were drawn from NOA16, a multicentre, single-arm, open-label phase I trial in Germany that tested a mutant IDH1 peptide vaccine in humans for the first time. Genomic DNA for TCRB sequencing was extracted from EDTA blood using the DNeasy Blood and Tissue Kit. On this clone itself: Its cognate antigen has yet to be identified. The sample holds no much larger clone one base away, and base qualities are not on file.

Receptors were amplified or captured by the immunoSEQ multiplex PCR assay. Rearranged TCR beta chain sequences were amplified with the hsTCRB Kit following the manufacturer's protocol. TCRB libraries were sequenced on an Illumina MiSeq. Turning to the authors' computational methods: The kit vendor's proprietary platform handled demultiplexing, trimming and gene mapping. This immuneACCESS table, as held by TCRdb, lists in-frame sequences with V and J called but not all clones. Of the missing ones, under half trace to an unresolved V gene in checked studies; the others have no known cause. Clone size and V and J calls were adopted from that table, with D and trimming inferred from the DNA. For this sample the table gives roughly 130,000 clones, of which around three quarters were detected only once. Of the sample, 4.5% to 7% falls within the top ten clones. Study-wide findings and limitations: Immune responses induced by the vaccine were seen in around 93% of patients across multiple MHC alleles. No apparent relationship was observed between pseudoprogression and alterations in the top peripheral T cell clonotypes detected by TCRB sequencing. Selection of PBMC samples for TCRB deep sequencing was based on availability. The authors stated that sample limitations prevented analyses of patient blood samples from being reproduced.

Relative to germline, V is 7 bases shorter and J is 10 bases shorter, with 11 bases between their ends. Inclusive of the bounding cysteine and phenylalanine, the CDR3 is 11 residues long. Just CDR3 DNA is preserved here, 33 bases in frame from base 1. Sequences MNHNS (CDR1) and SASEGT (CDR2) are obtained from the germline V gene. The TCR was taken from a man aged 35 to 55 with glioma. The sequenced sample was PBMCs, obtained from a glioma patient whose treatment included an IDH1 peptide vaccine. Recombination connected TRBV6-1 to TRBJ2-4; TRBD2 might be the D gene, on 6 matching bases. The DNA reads TGTGCCAGCACCTACGCGGGGATTCAGTACTTC. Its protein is CASTYAGIQYF.